The 27 T cell receptor beta chains in this list originate from one sample, sequenced in a study of blood T cell repertoires in COVID-19. The protocol was immunoSEQ multiplex PCR, while the TCRdb copy is restricted to in-frame clones and leaves out a portion. The profile covers around 250,000 clones, with roughly 80% appearing a single time and 3.4% taken by the ten largest. The sequenced sample was peripheral blood. These receptor sequences come from a woman aged 18-29 years with acute or convalescent COVID-19.

The chain is built from TRBV6-2 or TRBV6-3 and TRBJ2-7; TRBD1 is a possible D gene (6 bases). The CDR3 is 12 amino acids. The V and J ends lost 6 bases and 5 bases respectively, with 11 bases between them. Germline V gene sequence: CDR1 MNHEY, CDR2 SVGEGT. The CDR3 here is CASSHRVHEQYF. The CDR3 DNA is TGTGCCAGCAGCCACAGGGTCCACGAGCAGTACTTC.

The chain has TRBV14 and TRBJ2-5, with TRBD1 matching over 9 bases. The CDR3 consists of 15 residues. CDR1 SGHDN and CDR2 FVKESK come from the germline V gene. The V and J ends lost 4 bases and 2 bases, in that order; junction bases with no gene match: 5. Here the CDR3 DNA reads TGTGCCAGCAGCCCAGGGACAGGGCGGCAAGAGACCCAGTACTTC. It translates to CASSPGTGRQETQYF.

The rearrangement joins TRBV2 to TRBJ1-2; 7 bases match TRBD1. This CDR3 spans 14 amino acids. V was pared by 7 bases and J by 1 base, with 6 bases of the junction left unmatched. Germline V gene data show CDR1 as SNHLY and CDR2 as FYNNEI. DNA of the CDR3: TGTGCCAGCACCAGGGACAGACGTAACTATGGCTACACCTTC. It encodes CASTRDRRNYGYTF.

The V and J genes are TRBV11-2 and TRBJ2-1; a weak D match, TRBD1 (6 bases). Per germline, CDR1 SGHAT and CDR2 FQNNGV. The CDR3 runs to 15 residues. V lost 5 bases to trimming and J lost 1 base, with 12 bases between them. The CDR3 region is CASSTVQGSYNEQFF. The CDR3 region has the DNA TGTGCCAGCAGCACAGTCCAGGGGTCCTACAATGAGCAGTTCTTC.

The rearrangement joins TRBV4-3 to TRBJ2-1; 8 bases line up with TRBD2. The CDR3 contains 17 residues. Germline assignment: CDR1 LGHNA and CDR2 YSLEER. With V trimmed by 1 base and J by 3 bases, 8 bases remained unmatched. The CDR3, as DNA: TGCGCCAGCAGCCAAGGATCTAGCGGGTTATTCTACAATGAGCAGTTCTTC. Translating it yields CASSQGSSGLFYNEQFF.

The gene calls are TRBV7-9 and TRBJ2-1; TRBD2 agrees at 8 bases. Germline V CDR1 and CDR2: SEHNR, FQNEAQ (reference sequence). This CDR3 spans 16 amino acids. V shed 6 bases and J 6 bases; nucleotides not matched to a gene: 13. For the CDR3, the DNA is TGTGCCAGCAGTTCTAGTGACGGGAGGGCCGGCAATGAGCAGTTCTTC. Its protein is CASSSSDGRAGNEQFF.

The rearrangement joins TRBV13 to TRBJ2-5, with 7 bases lining up with TRBD1. J gave up 2 bases and V 5 bases, and 8 bases lay outside the gene matches. The germline V gene encodes CDR1 PRHDT and CDR2 FYEKMQ (reference sequence). The CDR3 runs 15 residues. The CDR3 region is CASSTRRDRQETQYF. In nucleotides, the CDR3 is TGTGCCAGCAGCACTCGCCGGGACAGACAAGAGACCCAGTACTTC.

The chain has TRBV19 and TRBJ1-3, with D tentatively TRBD1 (6 bases). CDR3 length: 16 amino acids. The V end was cut by 6 bases, the J end by 4 bases, with 19 bases between. Germline assignment: CDR1 LNHDA and CDR2 SQIVND (reference sequence). The CDR3 DNA reads as TGTGCCAGTAGATATACCCACAGGGTCGGAGGAAACACCATATATTTT. It encodes CASRYTHRVGGNTIYF.

V is TRBV4-3 and J is TRBJ2-3; D is undetermined. V shed 0 bases and J shed 1 base, with 8 bases lying between them. The CDR3 loop spans 15 amino acids. Germline CDR1 is LGHNA and CDR2 is YSLEER. The CDR3 DNA sequence: TGCGCCAGCAGCCAAGATTCCGGAGGCACAGATACGCAGTATTTT. Translating gives CASSQDSGGTDTQYF.

This clone showed up just a few times. This chain links TRBV19 with TRBJ1-3; a weak D match, TRBD1 (5 bases). V dropped 5 bases and J dropped 0 bases, with 11 bases sitting between them. Germline-derived CDR1 and CDR2 are LNHDA and SQIVND (reference sequence). There are 15 residues in the CDR3. CDR3 amino acids: CASSLGARSGNTIYF. CDR3 DNA sequence: TGTGCCAGTAGTCTAGGGGCCCGCTCTGGAAACACCATATATTTT.

The chain employs TRBV5-1 and TRBJ1-1; TRBD1 matches 7 bases. The CDR3 length is 13 residues. Germline-derived CDR1 and CDR2 are SGHRS and YFSETQ. Trimming took 7 bases from V and 1 from J; bases not matched to a gene: 4. CDR3 residues: CASGGQTNTEAFF. CDR3 nucleotides: TGCGCCAGCGGGGGACAGACGAACACTGAAGCTTTCTTT.

The chain combines TRBV24-1 with TRBJ2-1, with D uncertain. This CDR3 spans 12 amino acids. Deletions cut 4 bases from V and 9 bases from J, with 9 bases between. Germline V lookup: CDR1 KGHDR, CDR2 SFDVKD. As DNA, the CDR3 is TGTGCCACCAGTGACGGAGAATTTGAGCAGTTCTTC. The encoded protein is CATSDGEFEQFF.

This clone was counted at least ten times. J is TRBJ1-2 and V is TRBV25-1; no reliable D call. The ends were cut back, 3 bases at V and 1 base at J, with 9 bases in the middle. CDR3 length: 14 amino acids. Looked up from germline, CDR1 is MGHDK and CDR2 is SYGVNS. The CDR3 is CASSELYSNYGYTF. The CDR3 DNA reads as TGTGCCAGCAGTGAGCTTTACAGTAACTATGGCTACACCTTC.

This chain joins TRBV7-9 and TRBJ1-3, with D unclear. Trimming took 5 bases from V and 7 from J, leaving 21 bases between them. In germline, CDR1 is SEHNR, CDR2 FQNEAQ (reference sequence). The CDR3 has 16 amino acids. The CDR3 DNA is TGTGCCAGCAGCCGAAGTGGACTTTCATTTGGCAACACCATATATTTT. Protein product: CASSRSGLSFGNTIYF.

This chain links TRBV7-2 with TRBJ2-5, with D hard to call. There are 16 residues in the CDR3. Germline assignment: CDR1 SGHTA and CDR2 FQGNSA. The V end lost 0 bases, the J end lost 1 base, and 12 bases lay between the germline ends. CDR3 residues: CASSLATVGFQETQYF. The CDR3 DNA reads as TGTGCCAGCAGCTTAGCAACGGTGGGCTTCCAAGAGACCCAGTACTTC. Variable domain in full (rest from reference TRBV7-2 and TRBJ2-5): GAGVSQSPSNKVTEKGKDVELRCDPISGHTALYWYRQSLGQGLEFLIYFQGNSAPDKSGLPSDRFSAERTGGSVSTLTIQRTQQEDSAVYLCASSLATVGFQETQYFGPGTRLLVL.

The V call is TRBV30, the J call TRBJ1-1; the D is unclear. This CDR3 contains 12 residues. CDR1 is GTSNPN and CDR2 is SVGIG in the germline V gene (reference sequence). V lost 2 bases and J lost 4, with 8 bases in between. CDR3 amino acids: CAWSWAGTEAFF. The CDR3 DNA reads TGTGCCTGGAGTTGGGCAGGCACTGAAGCTTTCTTT.

The V and J genes are TRBV15 and TRBJ2-7; D unresolved. The CDR3 spans 14 residues. V was cut by 0 bases and J by 9 bases, with 15 bases left in between. The V gene's germline CDR1 is LNHNV and CDR2 YYDKDF (reference sequence). As DNA, the CDR3 is TGTGCCACCAGCAGAGATTCTTTTACAGAAGGGCAGTACTTC. Protein product: CATSRDSFTEGQYF.

This clone was recorded once. The chain uses TRBV27 and TRBJ1-1; 10 nucleotides match TRBD1. The CDR3 is 17 residues long. Germline assignment: CDR1 MNHEY and CDR2 SMNVEV (reference sequence). V gave up 7 bases and J gave up 5 bases; unmatched junction bases: 16. The CDR3 sequence is CASNSGDRGGGWTEAFF. In DNA form, the CDR3 reads TGTGCCAGCAACTCCGGGGACAGGGGAGGGGGATGGACTGAAGCTTTCTTT.

This clone showed up just a few times. V gene TRBV2 combines with J gene TRBJ2-7; D is possibly TRBD1 (7 bases). CDR1 SNHLY and CDR2 FYNNEI come from the germline V gene. The CDR3 spans 15 residues. Trimming took 8 bases from V and 5 from J, leaving 22 bases between them. CDR3: CASGTTGTAGHEQYF. CDR3 nucleotide sequence: TGTGCCAGCGGGACGACCGGGACAGCGGGCCACGAGCAGTACTTC.

The chain has TRBV3-1 (or the pseudogene TRBV3-2) and TRBJ1-1; 7 nucleotides match TRBD1. CDR1 is LGHDT, CDR2 YNNKEL, per germline (reference sequence). Trimming cost V 4 bases and J 8 bases; bases outside gene matches: 10. CDR3 length: 14 amino acids. The CDR3 coding sequence is TGTGCCAGCAGCCCCATAGACAGGGTGGGGGAAGCTTTCTTT. Translating it yields CASSPIDRVGEAFF.

The chain joins TRBV7-9 to TRBJ1-6; 7 bases are shared with TRBD1. V gave up 5 bases and J gave up 0 bases; unmatched junction bases: 4. Germline V gene lookup returns CDR1 SEHNR and CDR2 FQNEAQ (reference sequence). This CDR3 has 16 amino acids. CDR3 protein: CASSAGQSSYNSPLHF. The CDR3 DNA sequence: TGTGCCAGCAGCGCGGGACAGAGCTCCTATAATTCACCCCTCCACTTT.

The gene calls are TRBV4-1 and TRBJ2-2; D unclear. Deletions cut 0 bases from V and 5 bases from J, with 7 bases between. Germline CDR1 reads MGHRA; CDR2 reads YSYEKL. The CDR3 consists of 14 residues. CDR3 amino acids: CASSQDEVTGELFF. The CDR3 DNA reads as TGCGCCAGCAGCCAAGATGAGGTTACCGGGGAGCTGTTTTTT.

The chain is built from TRBV5-1 and TRBJ2-7; 11 bases line up with TRBD2. The CDR3 is 15 amino acids. V dropped 5 bases and J dropped 3; count of bases not matched to a gene: 7. CDR1 SGHRS and CDR2 YFSETQ come from the germline V gene. The CDR3 here is CASRELAGESYEQYF. The CDR3 DNA reads TGCGCCAGCAGAGAACTAGCGGGAGAAAGCTACGAGCAGTACTTC. The full variable domain, in which reference TRBV5-1 and TRBJ2-7 provide the parts outside the CDR3, is KAGVTQTPRYLIKTRGQQVTLSCSPISGHRSVSWYQQTPGQGLQFLFEYFSETQRNKGNFPGRFSGRQFSNSRSEMNVSTLELGDSALYLCASRELAGESYEQYFGPGTRLTVT.

The V call is TRBV27, the J call TRBJ1-1, with D unclear. CDR3 length equals 10 residues. CDR1 and CDR2 (germline): MNHEY, SMNVEV (reference sequence). V dropped 9 bases and J dropped 3 bases, with 5 bases sitting between them. The CDR3 sequence: CASGHTEAFF. The CDR3 DNA follows: TGTGCCAGTGGGCACACTGAAGCTTTCTTT.

The chain recombines TRBV7-9 with TRBJ2-7, with TRBD1 matching over 8 bases. The CDR3 totals 15 residues. Per the germline V gene, CDR1 is SEHNR and CDR2 is FQNEAQ (reference sequence). V was clipped by 5 bases and J by 3 bases; unmatched bases: 9. CDR3 nucleotides: TGTGCCAGCAGCCCCCTCGGACAGGGACACTACGAGCAGTACTTC. Residues: CASSPLGQGHYEQYF.

The chain recombines TRBV4-2 with TRBJ1-1; 9 positions agree with TRBD1. The CDR3 runs 17 residues. Trimming removed 0 bases from V and 5 bases from J; junction bases left unmatched: 10. The germline CDR1 and CDR2 sequences are LGHNA and YNFKEQ. The CDR3 here is CASSQDGITGGGTEAFF. CDR3 DNA: TGTGCCAGCAGCCAAGATGGAATAACAGGGGGCGGAACTGAAGCTTTCTTT.

This clone came up once. V gene TRBV19 combines with J gene TRBJ1-6; D is perhaps TRBD1 (6 bases). Trimming stripped 5 bases from V and 8 bases from J, with 10 bases between. Germline V CDR1 and CDR2: LNHDA, SQIVND (reference sequence). CDR3 length: 13 residues. The CDR3 DNA sequence: TGTGCCAGTAGTGTTCACAGGGATTCACCCCTCCACTTT. Amino acids: CASSVHRDSPLHF.